The 4 T cell receptor beta chains below all came from one sample that was sequenced in a study of shared clonotypes between healthy human individuals. Libraries were prepared by immunoSEQ multiplex PCR; TCRdb keeps only in-frame clonotypes and omits some of them. The table includes a few million clones, 90% to 97% detected once. The sample taken for sequencing was naive CD4+ T cells sorted from blood. Subset indicated: CD45RA+ positively selected. The receptors were gathered from a man aged 18 to 30 in good health.

The chain uses TRBV10-2 and TRBJ1-4; D possibly corresponds to TRBD1 (6 bases). The CDR3 length is 15 residues. CDR1 is WSHSY, CDR2 SAAADI, per germline. Trimming pared 0 bases from V and 8 bases from J, leaving 13 bases between. This chain's CDR3 is CASSESTGPREKLFF. The DNA for the CDR3 is TGCGCCAGCAGTGAGTCGACAGGCCCTAGGGAAAAACTGTTTTTT.

This chain links TRBV5-8 with TRBJ2-7; the D is unclear. CDR1 is SGHTS and CDR2 is YDEGEE in the germline V gene. The CDR3 consists of 12 residues. Trimming shortened V by 0 bases and J by 3 bases, and 4 bases separated the two germline ends. CDR3 region: CASSLAVYEQYF. As DNA, the CDR3 is TGTGCCAGCAGCTTGGCCGTCTACGAGCAGTACTTC.

The V call is TRBV11-2, the J call TRBJ1-6; D unresolved. The CDR3 loop spans 15 amino acids. The germline V and J ends were trimmed by 0 bases and 7 bases, with 10 bases remaining between them. Germline loops: CDR1 SGHAT, CDR2 FQNNGV. CDR3 in DNA: TGTGCCAGCAGCTTAGAACATGCCGGGAATTCACCCCTCCACTTT. Amino acid sequence: CASSLEHAGNSPLHF.

The V gene is TRBV7-3, the J gene TRBJ2-5; D is unclear. The CDR3 consists of 13 residues. V gave up 1 base and J gave up 5 bases, with 8 bases separating them. Germline V gene data show CDR1 as SGHTA and CDR2 as FQGTGA. The CDR3 coding sequence is TGTGCCAGCAGCTTAAGACCTGCGGAGACCCAGTACTTC. Its translation is CASSLRPAETQYF.